This T cell receptor (beta chain) emerged from a study of cytomegalovirus exposure and HLA in healthy donors. Broader study findings: Some V segments could not be told apart, so they were left out, TRBV6-2 and TRBV6-3 among them.

Worth noting for this clone: The antigen is undetermined.

The PCR employed 60 Vbeta primers together with 13 Jbeta primers. TCRdb's table, derived via immunoSEQ multiplex PCR, lists solely in-frame clones and lacks some. This table has under 75,000 clones, roughly 81% appearing once. This CDR3 has 15 residues. CDR1 and CDR2 (germline): SNHLY, FYNNEI. V was pared by 5 bases and J by 4 bases, with 17 bases between. The sequence derives from a human donor in good health. Specimen: PBMCs. The gene calls are TRBV2 and TRBJ2-5; a possible D gene is TRBD1 (5 bases). The CDR3 sequence is CASSRSGQGLETQYF. The CDR3 bases are TGTGCCAGCAGTCGAAGTGGACAAGGTTTAGAGACCCAGTACTTC.